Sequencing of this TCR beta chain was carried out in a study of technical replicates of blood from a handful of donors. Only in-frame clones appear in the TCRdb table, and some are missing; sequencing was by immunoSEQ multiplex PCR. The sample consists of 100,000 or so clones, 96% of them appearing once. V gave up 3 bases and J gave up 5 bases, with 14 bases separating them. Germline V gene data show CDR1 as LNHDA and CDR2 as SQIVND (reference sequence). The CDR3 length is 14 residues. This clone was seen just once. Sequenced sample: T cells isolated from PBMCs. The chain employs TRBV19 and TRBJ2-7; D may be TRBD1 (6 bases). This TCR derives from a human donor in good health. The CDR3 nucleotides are TGTGCCAGTAGTATCCGGCCACAGGGCCACGAGCAGTACTTC. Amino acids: CASSIRPQGHEQYF.